The 19 T cell receptor beta chains given below trace back to one sample, sequenced in a study of shared clonotypes between healthy human individuals. The assay was immunoSEQ multiplex PCR, and TCRdb's table has in-frame clones only and misses some. The table lists about 1,500,000 clones, about 96% of them singletons. Source material: naive CD4+ T cells sorted from blood. Subset here: CD45RA+ positively selected. Receptor source: a man aged 30 to 39 in good health.

This chain connects TRBV5-6 to TRBJ1-1; D gene ambiguous. From germline, CDR1 is SGHDT and CDR2 YYEEEE. Trimming left V 4 bases short and J 1 base short, with 17 bases between. This CDR3 is 16 amino acids long. Written as DNA, the CDR3 is TGTGCCAGCAGCCCGGACGCCGGTGGAAAGAACACTGAAGCTTTCTTT. Its translation: CASSPDAGGKNTEAFF. Full variable domain (missing parts from reference TRBV5-6 and TRBJ1-1): DAGVTQSPTHLIKTRGQQVTLRCSPKSGHDTVSWYQQALGQGPQFIFQYYEEEERQRGNFPDRFSGHQFPNYSSELNVNALLLGDSALYLCASSPDAGGKNTEAFFGQGTRLTVV.

The chain has TRBV5-6 and TRBJ1-1, with 8 bases matching TRBD1. In germline, CDR1 is SGHDT, CDR2 YYEEEE. With V trimmed by 2 bases and J by 5 bases, 8 bases remained unmatched. This CDR3 region has 15 residues. The CDR3 DNA reads TGTGCCAGCAGCTTCTCCGGGACAGGAAGGACTGAAGCTTTCTTT. Protein: CASSFSGTGRTEAFF. Using reference TRBV5-6 and TRBJ1-1 for the parts outside the CDR3, the full variable domain is DAGVTQSPTHLIKTRGQQVTLRCSPKSGHDTVSWYQQALGQGPQFIFQYYEEEERQRGNFPDRFSGHQFPNYSSELNVNALLLGDSALYLCASSFSGTGRTEAFFGQGTRLTVV.

The chain is built from TRBV4-3 and TRBJ2-3; 12 nucleotides agree with TRBD2. Germline values: CDR1 LGHNA, CDR2 YSLEER. V shed 0 bases and J 2 bases; nucleotides not matched to a gene: 6. The CDR3 spans 18 residues. The CDR3 loop reads CASSQDYGLAGLTDTQYF. The CDR3 DNA reads as TGCGCCAGCAGCCAAGACTACGGACTAGCGGGACTCACAGATACGCAGTATTTT.

The chain recombines TRBV6-1 with TRBJ1-2, with a tentative D call TRBD1 (5 bases). This CDR3 region has 12 residues. Per the germline V gene, CDR1 is MNHNS and CDR2 is SASEGT. V lost 6 bases and J lost 7, with 12 bases in between. The CDR3 DNA reads as TGTGCCAGCAGGAGGGGAGGGGCTGGCTACACCTTC. This gives the protein CASRRGGAGYTF.

The gene calls are TRBV21-1 and TRBJ2-7. TRBV21-1 is listed as a pseudogene. The CDR3 consists of 13 residues. The CDR3 sequence: CASSKANHYEQYF. In DNA, the CDR3 is TGTGCCAGCAGCAAGGCGAATCACTACGAGCAGTACTTC.

The V gene is TRBV4-1, the J gene TRBJ2-7, with 8 bases aligning to TRBD1. Germline-derived CDR1 and CDR2 are MGHRA and YSYEKL. CDR3 length: 16 residues. With 0 bases clipped from V and 0 bases from J, the junction kept 4 bases outside the gene matches. The CDR3 here is CASSQDIQGASYEQYF. For the CDR3, the DNA is TGCGCCAGCAGCCAAGATATCCAGGGGGCCTCCTACGAGCAGTACTTC.

V is TRBV25-1 and J is TRBJ2-3; 8 bases fit TRBD2. Per germline, CDR1 MGHDK and CDR2 SYGVNS. The CDR3 runs 16 residues. Losses at the gene ends were 1 base for V and 1 base for J; bases not matched to a gene: 4. The CDR3 bases are TGTGCCAGCAGTGAATTGGGGACTAGTGGCACAGATACGCAGTATTTT. It yields the protein CASSELGTSGTDTQYF.

The chain recombines TRBV4-1 with TRBJ2-2, with 7 bases aligning to TRBD2. Germline CDR1 reads MGHRA; CDR2 reads YSYEKL. Germline trimming cut 4 bases from V and 5 bases from J; bases unmatched to any gene: 10. CDR3 length: 16 amino acids. CDR3 in DNA: TGCGCCAGCAGCCCCGTCGGGCTAGCGGAAACCGGGGAGCTGTTTTTT. Translating gives CASSPVGLAETGELFF.

This sequence joins TRBV9 and TRBJ2-1, with 8 nucleotides matching TRBD2. The ends lost 0 bases at V and 4 bases at J; junction bases unmatched: 6. The CDR3 runs 16 residues. Germline loops: CDR1 SGDLS, CDR2 YYNGEE. Here the CDR3 reads CASSVGLTGGYNEQFF. CDR3 bases: TGTGCCAGCAGCGTAGGTTTAACGGGAGGGTACAATGAGCAGTTCTTC.

The chain employs TRBV14 and TRBJ2-7; either TRBD1 or TRBD2 may fit D (5 bases each). This CDR3 is 16 amino acids long. Germline values: CDR1 SGHDN, CDR2 FVKESK. V was pared by 3 bases and J by 4 bases, with 19 bases between. The CDR3, as DNA: TGTGCCAGCAGCCAGGGACCGGCTCTTTCTGGGTACGAGCAGTACTTC. Its translation: CASSQGPALSGYEQYF. Variable domain in full (rest from reference TRBV14 and TRBJ2-7): EAGVTQFPSHSVIEKGQTVTLRCDPISGHDNLYWYRRVMGKEIKFLLHFVKESKQDESGMPNNRFLAERTGGTYSTLKVQPAELEDSGVYFCASSQGPALSGYEQYFGPGTRLTVT.

V gene TRBV19 combines with J gene TRBJ1-5; 7 bases line up with TRBD1. The J segment lost 4 bases and the V segment lost 7 bases, leaving 10 bases of the junction unmatched. Per germline, CDR1 LNHDA and CDR2 SQIVND (reference sequence). CDR3 size: 15 residues. This CDR3 is CASIPPGGSNQPQHF. The CDR3 DNA reads as TGTGCCAGTATACCTCCAGGGGGTTCAAATCAGCCCCAGCATTTT.

V gene TRBV7-9 combines with J gene TRBJ1-6, with D possibly matching TRBD1 (5 bases). Germline assignment: CDR1 SEHNR and CDR2 FQNEAQ (reference sequence). The germline V and J ends were trimmed by 5 bases and 10 bases, with 21 bases remaining between them. This CDR3 is 16 amino acids long. In nucleotides, the CDR3 is TGTGCCAGCAGCCAAACCGGGACCCGAATTCGGTCACCCCTCCACTTT. This codes for CASSQTGTRIRSPLHF.

This rearrangement joins TRBV4-3 to TRBJ2-7; weak D call: TRBD1 (6 bases). V dropped 1 base and J dropped 5 bases, with 15 bases sitting between them. Germline V gene sequence: CDR1 LGHNA, CDR2 YSLEER. The CDR3 contains 15 residues. As DNA, the CDR3 is TGCGCCAGCAGCCAAGGAGGGGGAAACACGCACGAGCAGTACTTC. This sequence encodes CASSQGGGNTHEQYF.

The rearrangement joins TRBV15 to TRBJ2-5, with 7 bases that match TRBD2. V gave up 0 bases and J gave up 1 base; unmatched junction bases: 5. Germline V gives CDR1 LNHNV, CDR2 YYDKDF (reference sequence). This CDR3 region has 16 residues. As DNA, the CDR3 is TGTGCCACCAGCAGAGACCCGGGGGGAGTCCAAGAGACCCAGTACTTC. Translation: CATSRDPGGVQETQYF.

The chain joins TRBV7-2 to TRBJ2-5; D is perhaps TRBD1 (5 bases). The J call may be incorrect, as the DNA end agrees better with TRBJ2-7. This CDR3 contains 15 residues. Germline V gene lookup returns CDR1 SGHTA and CDR2 FQGNSA. CDR3 sequence (DNA): TGTGCCAGCAGCCGACAGATGCTAGTAGTCTACGAGCAGTACTTC. Its protein is CASSRQMLVVYEQYF.

V is TRBV5-1 and J is TRBJ1-1; unclear D gene. The CDR3 runs to 13 residues. V gave up 8 bases and J gave up 1 base, with 12 bases separating them. The germline V gene has CDR1 SGHRS and CDR2 YFSETQ. CDR3 residues: CASTAGPNTEAFF. CDR3 DNA: TGCGCCAGTACCGCAGGTCCGAACACTGAAGCTTTCTTT.

The CDR3 is CASSFIGGIGNQPQHF. The CDR3 DNA is TGTGCCAGCAGTTTTATTGGGGGAATCGGCAATCAGCCCCAGCATTTT. V gene TRBV28 combines with J gene TRBJ1-5; maybe TRBD1 (5 bases). Germline V gene data show CDR1 as MDHEN and CDR2 as SYDVKM. V was clipped by 3 bases and J by 2 bases, with 14 bases between them. The CDR3 is made up of 16 amino acids.

The V gene is TRBV5-1, the J gene TRBJ2-3; 10 bases are a match to TRBD2. This CDR3 comprises 16 residues. Losses at the gene ends were 4 bases for V and 2 bases for J; bases not matched to a gene: 7. Germline CDR1 SGHRS, CDR2 YFSETQ. In DNA, the CDR3 is TGCGCCAGCAGCCCGGGACTAGCGATTTCCACAGATACGCAGTATTTT. It codes for CASSPGLAISTDTQYF.

The chain has TRBV19 and TRBJ2-5; TRBD1 might be the D (5 bases). The germline gives CDR1 LNHDA, CDR2 SQIVND (reference sequence). Trimming cost V 0 bases and J 5 bases, with 13 bases left between them. This CDR3 has 15 residues. The CDR3 coding sequence is TGTGCCAGTAGTATAGACGGTTCAGGGCCCGAGACCCAGTACTTC. Protein product: CASSIDGSGPETQYF. The variable domain in full, completed from reference TRBV19 and TRBJ2-5, reads DGGITQSPKYLFRKEGQNVTLSCEQNLNHDAMYWYRQDPGQGLRLIYYSQIVNDFQKGDIAEGYSVSREKKESFPLTVTSAQKNPTAFYLCASSIDGSGPETQYFGPGTRLLVL.